The clone carrying this TCR beta chain has more than one count but fewer than ten. This beta chain is an off-target read within a library intended for alpha chains, so its frequency means little. This sample was included in a study of spatial heterogeneity in lung cancer. The CDR3 totals 13 residues. Germline V lookup: CDR1 SGHDT, CDR2 YYEEEE. With 0 bases removed from V and 4 bases from J, the gap between germline ends came to 6 bases. As for time point: sample taken at primary tumor resection. Whole RNA was taken from tumor, nontumor lung or frozen PBMC; it was then sequenced unsorted. The presence of a unique molecular identifier marked each TCR cDNA molecule. From the 5' RACE reads, TCRdb called clonotypes with MiXCR, one entry per CDR3 protein. The sample consists of under 1,000 distinct CDR3 sequences, roughly a fifth of them appearing once.

The sample consisted of PBMCs, taken at surgery. The V and J genes are TRBV5-6 and TRBJ2-3; D gene uncertain. This clonotype originated in a female donor with early-stage non-small cell lung cancer. This CDR3 is CASSLVGADTQYF. The CDR3 coding sequence is TGTGCCAGCAGCTTGGTTGGGGCAGATACGCAGTATTTT. Together with reference TRBV5-6 and TRBJ2-3, the CDR3 gives the full variable domain: DAGVTQSPTHLIKTRGQQVTLRCSPKSGHDTVSWYQQALGQGPQFIFQYYEEEERQRGNFPDRFSGHQFPNYSSELNVNALLLGDSALYLCASSLVGADTQYFGPGTRLTVL.